The 6 T cell receptor beta chains below come from one sample, sequenced in a study of cytomegalovirus exposure and HLA in healthy donors (dated by TCRdb to about 2017). Preparation of the library involved the immunoSEQ multiplex PCR assay. For the multiplex PCR, a mixture combining 60 forward primers for TCR Vbeta segments and 13 reverse primers for TCR Jbeta segments was used. TCRdb provides this immuneACCESS table in a form limited to in-frame rearrangements. Some clones are lacking; in checked studies, under half of them reflect an unresolved V gene, and why the rest are absent is not known. For this sample there are 150,000 to 200,000 clones; roughly 80% appear just once. The biggest ten clones account for about 0.26% of the sample. Sample: PBMCs. These receptors were obtained from a boy between 10 and 17 years old in good health and CMV-seronegative.

V and J are TRBV15 and TRBJ1-2; no definite D call. The germline V gene encodes CDR1 LNHNV and CDR2 YYDKDF (reference sequence). The V and J ends lost 1 base and 8 bases respectively, with 14 bases between them. CDR3 length equals 14 residues. CDR3 sequence reads: CATSRVYGSQGYTF. CDR3 nucleotides: TGTGCCACCAGCAGAGTTTATGGCTCCCAGGGCTACACCTTC.

This clone came up a few times. The V call is TRBV7-8, the J call TRBJ2-3, with a possible D match to TRBD1 (5 bases). The ends were cut back, 4 bases at V and 0 bases at J, with 14 bases in the middle. This CDR3 has 16 residues. Germline V lookup: CDR1 SGHVS, CDR2 FQNEAQ. This CDR3 is CASSSSTATSTDTQYF. The CDR3 DNA sequence: TGTGCCAGCAGCTCTTCGACAGCGACGAGCACAGATACGCAGTATTTT.

This sequence joins TRBV4-3 and TRBJ2-1, with 11 bases lining up with TRBD2. Trimming at V came to 1 base and at J to 6 bases, leaving 2 bases not matched to a gene. This CDR3 has 15 residues. In germline, CDR1 is LGHNA, CDR2 YSLEER. CDR3 bases: TGCGCCAGCAGCCAAGCTAGCGGGGGGATCAATGAGCAGTTCTTC. It yields the protein CASSQASGGINEQFF.

The chain is built from TRBV5-1 and TRBJ1-2; the match to TRBD1 covers 8 bases. The V gene's germline CDR1 is SGHRS and CDR2 YFSETQ. The junction had 11 bases not matched to a gene; V was cut back by 0 bases and J by 4 bases. The length of the CDR3 is 17 residues. CDR3 loop: CASSLVFWDRSRYGYTF. The CDR3 DNA follows: TGCGCCAGCAGCTTGGTTTTCTGGGACAGGTCCCGCTATGGCTACACCTTC.

The J gene is TRBJ2-6, the V gene TRBV5-1; 10 nucleotides align to TRBD1. The trim removed 2 bases at V and 3 bases at J, leaving 8 bases unmatched. CDR3 length: 18 residues. In germline, CDR1 is SGHRS, CDR2 YFSETQ. The CDR3 nucleotides read TGCGCCAGCAGCTTCGCCGGGACAGGGGCTTTTGGGGCCAACGTCCTGACTTTC. It yields the protein CASSFAGTGAFGANVLTF.

A remark on this clone: Mismatch with germline at one junction end may stem from a read error. J is TRBJ2-1 and V is TRBV7-9, with a possible D match to TRBD2 (5 bases). Germline V gene lookup returns CDR1 SEHNR and CDR2 FQNEAQ (reference sequence). This CDR3 region has 12 residues. The CDR3 sequence: CSSSLAREEQFF. DNA for the CDR3: TGTTCCAGCAGCTTAGCGAGAGAGGAGCAGTTCTTC.